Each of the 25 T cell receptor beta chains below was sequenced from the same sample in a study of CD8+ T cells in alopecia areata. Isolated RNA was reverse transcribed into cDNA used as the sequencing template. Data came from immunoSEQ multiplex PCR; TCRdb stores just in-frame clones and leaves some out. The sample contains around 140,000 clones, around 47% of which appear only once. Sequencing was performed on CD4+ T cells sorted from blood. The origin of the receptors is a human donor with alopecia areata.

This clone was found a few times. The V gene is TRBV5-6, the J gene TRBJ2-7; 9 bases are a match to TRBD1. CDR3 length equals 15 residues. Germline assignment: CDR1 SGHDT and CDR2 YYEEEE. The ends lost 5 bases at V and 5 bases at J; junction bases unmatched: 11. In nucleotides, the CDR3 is TGTGCCAGCAGGGAAAGGAGGACAGGGGTAAACGAGCAGTACTTC. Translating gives CASRERRTGVNEQYF.

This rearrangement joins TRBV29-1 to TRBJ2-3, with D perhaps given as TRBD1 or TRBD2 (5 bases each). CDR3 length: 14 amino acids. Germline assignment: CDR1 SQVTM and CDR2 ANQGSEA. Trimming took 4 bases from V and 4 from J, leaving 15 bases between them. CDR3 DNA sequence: TGCAGCGTTGTTAGGTCCACGGGGCCAGATACGCAGTATTTT. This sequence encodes CSVVRSTGPDTQYF.

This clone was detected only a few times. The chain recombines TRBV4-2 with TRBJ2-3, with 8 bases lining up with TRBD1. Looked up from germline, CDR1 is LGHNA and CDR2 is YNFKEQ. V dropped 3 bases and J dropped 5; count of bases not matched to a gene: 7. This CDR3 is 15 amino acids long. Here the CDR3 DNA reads TGTGCCAGCAGCCAGGGACAGGCGGCCATAGATACGCAGTATTTT. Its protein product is CASSQGQAAIDTQYF.

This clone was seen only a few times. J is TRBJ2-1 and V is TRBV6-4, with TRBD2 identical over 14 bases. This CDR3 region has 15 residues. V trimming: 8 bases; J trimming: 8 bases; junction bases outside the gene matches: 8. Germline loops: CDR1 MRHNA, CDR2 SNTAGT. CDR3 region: CASATGLAGAHEQFF. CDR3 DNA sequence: TGTGCCAGCGCAACGGGACTAGCGGGAGCACATGAGCAGTTCTTC.

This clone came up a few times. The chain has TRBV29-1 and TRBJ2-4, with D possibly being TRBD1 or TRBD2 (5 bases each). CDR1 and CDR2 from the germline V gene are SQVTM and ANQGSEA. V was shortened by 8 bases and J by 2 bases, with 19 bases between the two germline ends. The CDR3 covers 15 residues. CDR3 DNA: TGCAGCACCCCCTGTTTCCCGGGACCCAAAAACATTCAGTACTTC. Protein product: CSTPCFPGPKNIQYF.

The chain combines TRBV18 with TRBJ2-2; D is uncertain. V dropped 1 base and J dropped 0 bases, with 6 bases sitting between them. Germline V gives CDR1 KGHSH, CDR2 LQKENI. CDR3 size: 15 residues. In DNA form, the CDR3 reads TGTGCCAGCTCACCACAGGATTCGAACACCGGGGAGCTGTTTTTT. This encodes CASSPQDSNTGELFF. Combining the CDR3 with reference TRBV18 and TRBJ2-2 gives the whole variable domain NAGVMQNPRHLVRRRGQEARLRCSPMKGHSHVYWYRQLPEEGLKFMVYLQKENIIDESGMPKERFSAEFPKEGPSILRIQQVVRGDSAAYFCASSPQDSNTGELFFGEGSRLTVL.

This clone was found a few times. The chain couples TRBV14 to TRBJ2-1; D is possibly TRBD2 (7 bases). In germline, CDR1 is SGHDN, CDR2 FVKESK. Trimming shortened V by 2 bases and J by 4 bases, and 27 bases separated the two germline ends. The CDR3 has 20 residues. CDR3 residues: CASSQLNFKGRGPLYNEQFF. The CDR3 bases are TGTGCCAGCAGCCAATTAAACTTCAAAGGGCGGGGGCCTTTGTACAATGAGCAGTTCTTC.

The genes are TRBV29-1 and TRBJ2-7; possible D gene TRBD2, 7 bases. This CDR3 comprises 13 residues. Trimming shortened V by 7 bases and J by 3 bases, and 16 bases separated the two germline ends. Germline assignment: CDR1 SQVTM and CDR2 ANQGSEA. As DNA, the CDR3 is TGCAGCGCCGGGGAGGGGGTGCTCTACGAGCAGTACTTC. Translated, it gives CSAGEGVLYEQYF.

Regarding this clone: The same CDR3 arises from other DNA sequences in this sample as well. This CDR3 reads CASSPSTDTQYF. CDR3 coding DNA: TGTGCCAGCTCACCTAGCACAGATACGCAGTATTTT. The V gene is TRBV18, the J gene TRBJ2-3; D not resolved. Trimming cost V 3 bases and J 0 bases, with 1 base left between them. CDR1 KGHSH and CDR2 LQKENI come from the germline V gene. The CDR3 totals 12 residues.

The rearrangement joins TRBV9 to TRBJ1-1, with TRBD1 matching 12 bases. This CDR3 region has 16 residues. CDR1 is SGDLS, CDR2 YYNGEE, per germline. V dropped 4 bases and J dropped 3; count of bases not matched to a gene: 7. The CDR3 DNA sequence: TGTGCCAGCAGCCGCCGGGACAGGGGGCGCGACACTGAAGCTTTCTTT. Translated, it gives CASSRRDRGRDTEAFF.

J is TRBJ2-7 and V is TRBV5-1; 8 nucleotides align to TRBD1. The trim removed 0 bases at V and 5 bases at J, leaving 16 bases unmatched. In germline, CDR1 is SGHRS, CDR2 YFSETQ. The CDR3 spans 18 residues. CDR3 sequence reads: CASSLAFGTGQGYDEQYF. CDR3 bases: TGCGCCAGCAGCTTGGCCTTCGGTACCGGACAGGGCTACGACGAGCAGTACTTC.

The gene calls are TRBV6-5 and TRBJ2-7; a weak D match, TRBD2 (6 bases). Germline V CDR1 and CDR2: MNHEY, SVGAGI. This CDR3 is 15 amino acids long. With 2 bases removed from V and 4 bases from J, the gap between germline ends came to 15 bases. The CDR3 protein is CASSYAGLDTYEQYF. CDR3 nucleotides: TGTGCCAGCAGTTACGCGGGGTTAGATACTTACGAGCAGTACTTC.

The CDR3 sequence: CSTTGPGANVLTF. CDR3 sequence (DNA): TGCAGCACCACAGGCCCTGGGGCCAACGTCCTGACTTTC. The chain joins TRBV29-1 to TRBJ2-6; D might be TRBD1 (5 bases). Germline loops: CDR1 SQVTM, CDR2 ANQGSEA. Trimming cost V 8 bases and J 2 bases, with 10 bases left between them. There are 13 residues in the CDR3.

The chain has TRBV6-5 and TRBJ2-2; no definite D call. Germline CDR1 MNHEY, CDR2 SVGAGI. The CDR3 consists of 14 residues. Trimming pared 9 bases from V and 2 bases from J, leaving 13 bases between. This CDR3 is CASRVGLNTGELFF. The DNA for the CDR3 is TGTGCCAGTAGGGTGGGTCTCAACACCGGGGAGCTGTTTTTT.

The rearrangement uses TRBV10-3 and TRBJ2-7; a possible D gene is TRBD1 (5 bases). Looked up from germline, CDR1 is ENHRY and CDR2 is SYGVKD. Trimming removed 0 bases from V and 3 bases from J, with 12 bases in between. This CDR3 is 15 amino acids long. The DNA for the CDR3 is TGTGCCATCAGTGAGTCAGGGCAAGGGGTCTACGAGCAGTACTTC. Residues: CAISESGQGVYEQYF.

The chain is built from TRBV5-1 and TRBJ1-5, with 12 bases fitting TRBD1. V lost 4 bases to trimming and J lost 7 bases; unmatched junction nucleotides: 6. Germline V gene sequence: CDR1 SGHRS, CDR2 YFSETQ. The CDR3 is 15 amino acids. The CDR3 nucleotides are TGCGCCAGCAGCCCCGCCGGGACAGGGGGCCAGCCCCAGCATTTT. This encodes CASSPAGTGGQPQHF.

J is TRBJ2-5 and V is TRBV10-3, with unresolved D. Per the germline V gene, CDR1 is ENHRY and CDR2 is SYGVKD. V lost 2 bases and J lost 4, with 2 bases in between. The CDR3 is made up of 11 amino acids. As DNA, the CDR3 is TGTGCCATCAGTGAGGGAGAGACCCAGTACTTC. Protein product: CAISEGETQYF.

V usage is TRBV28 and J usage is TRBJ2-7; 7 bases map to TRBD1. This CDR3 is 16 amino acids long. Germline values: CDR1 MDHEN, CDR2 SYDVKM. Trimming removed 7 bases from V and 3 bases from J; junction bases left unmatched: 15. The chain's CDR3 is CASNLGGRRGGYEQYF. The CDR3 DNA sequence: TGTGCCAGCAACCTAGGGGGCAGGAGAGGGGGCTACGAGCAGTACTTC.

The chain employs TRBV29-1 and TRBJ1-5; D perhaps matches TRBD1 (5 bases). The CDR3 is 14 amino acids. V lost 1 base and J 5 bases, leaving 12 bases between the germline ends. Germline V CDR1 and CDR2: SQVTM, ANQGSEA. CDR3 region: CSVEGGSGDQPQHF. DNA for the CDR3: TGCAGCGTTGAAGGGGGGAGCGGAGATCAGCCCCAGCATTTT.

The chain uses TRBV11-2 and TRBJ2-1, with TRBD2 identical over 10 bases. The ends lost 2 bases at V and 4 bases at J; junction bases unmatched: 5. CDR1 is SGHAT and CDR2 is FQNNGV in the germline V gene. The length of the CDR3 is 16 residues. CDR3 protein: CASSLSLAGVYNEQFF. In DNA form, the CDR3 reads TGTGCCAGCAGCTTAAGTCTAGCGGGAGTATACAATGAGCAGTTCTTC.

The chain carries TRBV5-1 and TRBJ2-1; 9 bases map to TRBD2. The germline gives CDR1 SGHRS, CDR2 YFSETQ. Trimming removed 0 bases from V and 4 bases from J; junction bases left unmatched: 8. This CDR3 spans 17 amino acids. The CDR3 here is CASSLDEREARYNEQFF. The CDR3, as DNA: TGCGCCAGCAGCTTGGATGAGCGGGAGGCTAGGTACAATGAGCAGTTCTTC.

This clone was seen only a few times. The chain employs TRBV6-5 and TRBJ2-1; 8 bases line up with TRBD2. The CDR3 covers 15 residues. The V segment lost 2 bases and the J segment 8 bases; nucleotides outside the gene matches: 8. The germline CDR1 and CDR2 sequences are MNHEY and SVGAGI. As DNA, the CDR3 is TGTGCCAGCAGTTACGGTACGGGAGGGGTGGATGAGCAGTTCTTC. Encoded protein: CASSYGTGGVDEQFF.

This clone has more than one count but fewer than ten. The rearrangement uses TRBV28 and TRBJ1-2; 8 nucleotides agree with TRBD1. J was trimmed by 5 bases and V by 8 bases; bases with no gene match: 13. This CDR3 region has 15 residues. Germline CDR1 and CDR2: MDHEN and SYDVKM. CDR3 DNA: TGTGCCAGCGAAGGGCGACAGGGGAGCCATTATGGCTACACCTTC. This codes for CASEGRQGSHYGYTF.

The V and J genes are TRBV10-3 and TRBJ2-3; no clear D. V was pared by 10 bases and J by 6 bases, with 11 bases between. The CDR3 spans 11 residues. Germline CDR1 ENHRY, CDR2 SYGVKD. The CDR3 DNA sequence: TGTGCCACCGAGGAGAGGGATACGCAGTATTTT. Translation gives CATEERDTQYF.

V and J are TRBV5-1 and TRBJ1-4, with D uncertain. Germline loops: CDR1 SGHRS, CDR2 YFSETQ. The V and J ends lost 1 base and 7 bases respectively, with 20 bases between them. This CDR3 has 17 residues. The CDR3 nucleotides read TGCGCCAGCAGCTTGTGGCCCAGTGAGAGGAGTGGTGAAAAACTGTTTTTT. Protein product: CASSLWPSERSGEKLFF. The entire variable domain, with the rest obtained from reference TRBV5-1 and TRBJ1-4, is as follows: KAGVTQTPRYLIKTRGQQVTLSCSPISGHRSVSWYQQTPGQGLQFLFEYFSETQRNKGNFPGRFSGRQFSNSRSEMNVSTLELGDSALYLCASSLWPSERSGEKLFFGSGTQLSVL.